This TCR beta chain is from a study of T cell responses to AZD1222 COVID-19 vaccine. Study results and limitations: Samples come after the peak T cell response, not at day 14. Elevations in Spike-specific TCR breadth and depth followed administration of two AZD1222 doses.

A word on this clone: Its antigen is unidentified.

The table came from immunoSEQ multiplex PCR; TCRdb's copy has only in-frame clones and leaves some out. The sample has some 150,000 clones, approximately 91% seen once. The CDR3 extends over 15 amino acids. CDR1 and CDR2 (germline): PRHDT, FYEKMQ (reference sequence). V was shortened by 0 bases and J by 8 bases, with 14 bases between the two germline ends. The sequencing here drew on peripheral blood, taken 28 days after the second AZD1222 dose. This receptor was obtained from an adult who received the AZD1222 COVID-19 vaccine. V usage is TRBV13 and J usage is TRBJ1-5; weak D call: TRBD1 (5 bases). This chain's CDR3 is CASSLGGRGGEPQHF. Here the CDR3 DNA reads TGTGCCAGCAGCTTAGGGGGGCGGGGAGGCGAGCCCCAGCATTTT.